This T cell receptor (beta chain) was sequenced during a study of neurological immune-mediated disorders. Germline CDR1 reads SGHRS; CDR2 reads YFSETQ. The J segment lost 3 bases and the V segment lost 5 bases, leaving 8 bases of the junction unmatched. The CDR3 spans 14 residues. Findings and caveats of the study: HTLV-1-associated myelopathy had the most TCR clonal expansion, and multiple sclerosis had the least, less than healthy controls.

Unsorted libraries were generated from 2 million PBMCs. These cells had been stored in RNAlater at -80 C. One entry per CDR3 protein, called by TCRdb with MiXCR from the 5' RACE reads. The sample has about 120,000 distinct CDR3 sequences; about 3.4% are singletons. In this sample, this clonotype turned up a few times. What it binds is unknown. Just one base apart from a much larger clone, this may be a read error. This clonotype originated in a woman under 40 with multiple sclerosis. This sequence joins TRBV5-1 and TRBJ2-7; 7 positions match TRBD2. The sample comprised PBMCs. The CDR3 here is CASRDGIAGYEQYF. In DNA, the CDR3 is TGCGCCAGCAGGGATGGAATAGCGGGCTACGAGCAGTACTTC.